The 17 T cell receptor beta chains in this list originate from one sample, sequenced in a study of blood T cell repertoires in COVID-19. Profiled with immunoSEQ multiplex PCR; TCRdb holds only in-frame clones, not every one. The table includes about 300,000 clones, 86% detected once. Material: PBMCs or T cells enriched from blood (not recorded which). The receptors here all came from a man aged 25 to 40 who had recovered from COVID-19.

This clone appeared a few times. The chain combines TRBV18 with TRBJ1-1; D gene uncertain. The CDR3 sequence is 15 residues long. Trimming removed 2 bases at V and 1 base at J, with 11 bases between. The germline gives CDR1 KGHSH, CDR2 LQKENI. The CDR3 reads CASSPRPRQNTEAFF. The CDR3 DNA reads TGTGCCAGCTCACCAAGGCCCAGGCAGAACACTGAAGCTTTCTTT.

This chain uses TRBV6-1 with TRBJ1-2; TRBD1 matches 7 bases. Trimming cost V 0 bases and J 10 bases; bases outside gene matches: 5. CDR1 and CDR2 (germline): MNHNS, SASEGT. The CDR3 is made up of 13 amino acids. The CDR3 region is CASSEARDRDYTF. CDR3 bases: TGTGCCAGCAGTGAAGCGAGGGACAGAGACTACACCTTC.

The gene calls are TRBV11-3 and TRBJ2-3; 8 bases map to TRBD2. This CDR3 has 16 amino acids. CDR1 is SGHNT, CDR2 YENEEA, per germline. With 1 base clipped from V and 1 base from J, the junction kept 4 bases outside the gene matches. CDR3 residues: CASSLGSGRGTDTQYF. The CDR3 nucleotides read TGTGCCAGCAGCTTAGGGAGCGGGAGAGGCACAGATACGCAGTATTTT.

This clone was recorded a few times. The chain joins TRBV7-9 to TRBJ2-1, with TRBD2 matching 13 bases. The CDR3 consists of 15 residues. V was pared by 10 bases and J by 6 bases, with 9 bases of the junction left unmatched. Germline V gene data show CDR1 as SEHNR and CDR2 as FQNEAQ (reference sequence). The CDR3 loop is CANNLLAGGPNEQFF. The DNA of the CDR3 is TGTGCCAACAATTTACTAGCGGGGGGGCCCAATGAGCAGTTCTTC.

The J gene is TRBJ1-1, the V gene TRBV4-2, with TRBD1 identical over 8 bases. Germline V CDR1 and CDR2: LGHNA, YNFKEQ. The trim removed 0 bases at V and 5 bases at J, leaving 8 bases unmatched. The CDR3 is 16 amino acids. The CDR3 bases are TGTGCCAGCAGCCAAGATAGGGACAGGCTGGAAACTGAAGCTTTCTTT. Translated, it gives CASSQDRDRLETEAFF.

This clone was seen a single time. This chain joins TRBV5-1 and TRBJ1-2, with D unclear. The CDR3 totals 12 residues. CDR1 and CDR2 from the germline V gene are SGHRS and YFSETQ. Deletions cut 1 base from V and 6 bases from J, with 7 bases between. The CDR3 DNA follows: TGCGCCAGCAGCTTGTGGCAGGATGGCTACACCTTC. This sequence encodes CASSLWQDGYTF. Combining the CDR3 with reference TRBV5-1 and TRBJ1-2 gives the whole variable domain KAGVTQTPRYLIKTRGQQVTLSCSPISGHRSVSWYQQTPGQGLQFLFEYFSETQRNKGNFPGRFSGRQFSNSRSEMNVSTLELGDSALYLCASSLWQDGYTFGSGTRLTVV.

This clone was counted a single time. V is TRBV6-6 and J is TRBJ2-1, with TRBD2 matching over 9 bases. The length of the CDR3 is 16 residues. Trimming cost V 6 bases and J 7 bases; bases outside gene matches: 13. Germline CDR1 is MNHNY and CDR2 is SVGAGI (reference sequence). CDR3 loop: CASRFSAGGHGNEQFF. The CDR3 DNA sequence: TGTGCCAGCAGATTCAGCGCGGGGGGGCACGGGAATGAGCAGTTCTTC.

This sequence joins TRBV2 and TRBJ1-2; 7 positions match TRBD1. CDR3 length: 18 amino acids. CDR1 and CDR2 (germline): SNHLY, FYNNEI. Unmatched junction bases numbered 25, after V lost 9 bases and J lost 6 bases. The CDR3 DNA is TGTGCCAGTCCCAGGGGGGTGGGAAACCCGAATTGGGTGGATGGCTACACCTTC. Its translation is CASPRGVGNPNWVDGYTF. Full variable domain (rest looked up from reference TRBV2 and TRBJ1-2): EPEVTQTPSHQVTQMGQEVILRCVPISNHLYFYWYRQILGQKVEFLVSFYNNEISEKSEIFDDQFSVERPDGSNFTLKIRSTKLEDSAMYFCASPRGVGNPNWVDGYTFGSGTRLTVV.

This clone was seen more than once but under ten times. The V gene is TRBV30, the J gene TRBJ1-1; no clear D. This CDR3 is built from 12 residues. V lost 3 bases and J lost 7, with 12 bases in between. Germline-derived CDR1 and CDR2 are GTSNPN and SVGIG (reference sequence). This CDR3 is CAWRTAHFEAFF. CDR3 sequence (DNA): TGTGCCTGGAGAACTGCCCACTTTGAAGCTTTCTTT.

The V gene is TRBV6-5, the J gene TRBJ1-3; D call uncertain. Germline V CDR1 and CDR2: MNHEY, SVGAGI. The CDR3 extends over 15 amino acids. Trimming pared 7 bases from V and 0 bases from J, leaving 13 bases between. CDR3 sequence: CASNEPRGSGNTIYF. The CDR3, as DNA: TGTGCCAGCAACGAGCCTCGAGGCTCTGGAAACACCATATATTTT.

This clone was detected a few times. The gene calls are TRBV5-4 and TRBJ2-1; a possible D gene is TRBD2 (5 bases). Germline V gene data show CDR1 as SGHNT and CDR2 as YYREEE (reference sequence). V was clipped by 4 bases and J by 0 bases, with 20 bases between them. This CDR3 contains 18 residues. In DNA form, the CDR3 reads TGTGCCAGCAGCCCACGGCGGGTTTCCTCGAGCTCCTACAATGAGCAGTTCTTC. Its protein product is CASSPRRVSSSSYNEQFF.

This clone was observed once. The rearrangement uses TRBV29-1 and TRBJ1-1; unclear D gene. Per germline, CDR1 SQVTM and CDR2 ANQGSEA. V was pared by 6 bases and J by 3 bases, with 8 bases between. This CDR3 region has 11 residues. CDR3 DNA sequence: TGCAGCGTCCTCGGGTACACTGAAGCTTTCTTT. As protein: CSVLGYTEAFF. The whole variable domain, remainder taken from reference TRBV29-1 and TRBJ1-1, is SAVISQKPSRDICQRGTSLTIQCQVDSQVTMMFWYRQQPGQSLTLIATANQGSEATYESGFVIDKFPISRPNLTFSTLTVSNMSPEDSSIYLCSVLGYTEAFFGQGTRLTVV.

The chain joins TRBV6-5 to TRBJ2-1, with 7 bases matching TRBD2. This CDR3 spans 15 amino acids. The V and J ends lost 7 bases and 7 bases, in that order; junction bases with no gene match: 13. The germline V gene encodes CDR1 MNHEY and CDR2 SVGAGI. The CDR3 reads CASTPPGRELNEQFF. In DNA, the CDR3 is TGTGCCAGCACGCCGCCGGGGCGGGAGCTAAATGAGCAGTTCTTC.

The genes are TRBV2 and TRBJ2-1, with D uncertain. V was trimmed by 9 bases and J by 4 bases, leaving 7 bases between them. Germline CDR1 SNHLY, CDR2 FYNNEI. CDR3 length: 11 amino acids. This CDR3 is CASPGYNEQFF. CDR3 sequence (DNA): TGTGCCAGTCCCGGTTACAATGAGCAGTTCTTC.

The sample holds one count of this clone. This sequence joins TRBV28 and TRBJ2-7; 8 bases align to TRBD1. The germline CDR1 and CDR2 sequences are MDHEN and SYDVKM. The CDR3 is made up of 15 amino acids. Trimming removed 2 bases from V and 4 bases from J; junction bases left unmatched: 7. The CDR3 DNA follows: TGTGCCAGCAGTTTAATTCCACAGGGGGGATACGAGCAGTACTTC. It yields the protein CASSLIPQGGYEQYF.

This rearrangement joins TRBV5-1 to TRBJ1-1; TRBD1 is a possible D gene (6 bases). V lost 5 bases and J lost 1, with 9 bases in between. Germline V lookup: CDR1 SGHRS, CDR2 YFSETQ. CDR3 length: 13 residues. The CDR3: CASRKQGNTEAFF. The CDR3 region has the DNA TGCGCCAGCAGAAAACAGGGGAACACTGAAGCTTTCTTT.

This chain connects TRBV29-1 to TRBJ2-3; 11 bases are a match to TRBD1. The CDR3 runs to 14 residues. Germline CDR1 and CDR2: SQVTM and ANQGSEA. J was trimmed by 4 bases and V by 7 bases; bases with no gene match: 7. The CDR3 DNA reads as TGCAGCGCCAGCAGGGGACAGGGGGCAGATACGCAGTATTTT. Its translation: CSASRGQGADTQYF.